A single sample is the source of the 26 T cell receptor beta chains below, sequenced in a study of cytomegalovirus exposure and HLA in healthy donors. A multiplex PCR was run with 60 Vbeta primers and 13 Jbeta primers. Assay used: immunoSEQ multiplex PCR; TCRdb lists only in-frame clones, some missing. The sample lists some 180,000 clones, 60% to 85% occurring once. Sequencing was done on a sample of PBMCs. These receptors were taken from a male donor in good health and CMV-seronegative.

This sequence joins TRBV27 and TRBJ2-7; D perhaps matches TRBD1 (6 bases). CDR3 size: 14 residues. Germline CDR1 reads MNHEY; CDR2 reads SMNVEV (reference sequence). V gave up 4 bases and J gave up 5 bases, with 15 bases separating them. The DNA for the CDR3 is TGTGCCAGCAGTTCAAATACATACAGGGACGAGCAGTACTTC. It yields the protein CASSSNTYRDEQYF.

In regard to this clone: Relative to the germline gene, one junction end is altered; a read error may explain this. This chain joins TRBV4-1 and TRBJ2-2; 11 bases match TRBD1. This CDR3 has 15 residues. CDR1 and CDR2 from the germline V gene are MGHRA and YSYEKL. The CDR3 bases are TGCGCCAGCAGCCTCATGATGCGGGACAGGGGGGTGCTGTTTTTT. Amino acids: CASSLMMRDRGVLFF.

The DNA of the CDR3 is TGCGCCAGCAGCTTGGGACAGGGTTTGGGTCAGCCCCAGCATTTT. Its translation is CASSLGQGLGQPQHF. The chain recombines TRBV5-1 with TRBJ1-5; the match to TRBD1 covers 7 bases. The germline V gene has CDR1 SGHRS and CDR2 YFSETQ. V lost 0 bases, J lost 6 bases, and 6 bases stayed unmatched. The CDR3 runs to 15 residues.

The chain carries TRBV7-9 and TRBJ2-1, with 10 positions matching TRBD1. Losses at the gene ends were 6 bases for V and 8 bases for J; bases not matched to a gene: 10. Germline lookup yields CDR1 SEHNR and CDR2 FQNEAQ (reference sequence). The CDR3 has 15 residues. The CDR3: CASRPRTGGQDEQFF. As DNA, the CDR3 is TGTGCCAGCAGGCCCCGGACAGGGGGGCAGGATGAGCAGTTCTTC.

V and J are TRBV5-8 and TRBJ1-5, with TRBD1 matching over 10 bases. The trim removed 4 bases at V and 6 bases at J, leaving 4 bases unmatched. CDR3 size: 14 residues. Germline CDR1 is SGHTS and CDR2 is YDEGEE. CDR3 in DNA: TGTGCCAGCAGCCCTAGGACAGGGGGTCAGCCCCAGCATTTT. Residues: CASSPRTGGQPQHF.

The chain links TRBV7-2 to TRBJ1-5; D unresolved. Between the trimmed V and J ends, which lost 6 bases and 0 bases, there was a span of 3 bases. The CDR3 is 12 residues long. Per the germline V gene, CDR1 is SGHTA and CDR2 is FQGNSA. Written as DNA, the CDR3 is TGTGCCAGCAGTTATAGCAATCAGCCCCAGCATTTT. This encodes CASSYSNQPQHF.

J is TRBJ2-7 and V is TRBV7-6, with 9 bases identical to TRBD2. The CDR3 runs 15 residues. V lost 1 base to trimming and J lost 3 bases; unmatched junction nucleotides: 4. The germline V gene has CDR1 SGHVS and CDR2 FNYEAQ. CDR3 sequence: CASSLGPSGDYEQYF. In DNA, the CDR3 is TGTGCCAGCAGCTTAGGTCCTAGCGGGGACTACGAGCAGTACTTC. Based on the CDR3 plus reference TRBV7-6 and TRBJ2-7, the full variable domain is GAGVSQSPRYKVTKRGQDVALRCDPISGHVSLYWYRQALGQGPEFLTYFNYEAQQDKSGLPNDRFSAERPEGSISTLTIQRTEQRDSAMYRCASSLGPSGDYEQYFGPGTRLTVT.

The chain carries TRBV11-2 and TRBJ1-1, with D tentatively TRBD1 (6 bases). Trimming left V 7 bases short and J 0 bases short, with 9 bases between. CDR1 and CDR2 from the germline V gene are SGHAT and FQNNGV. This CDR3 is 13 amino acids long. The CDR3 bases are TGTGCCAGCAAAACAGGGATGAACACTGAAGCTTTCTTT. It codes for CASKTGMNTEAFF.

The chain joins TRBV19 to TRBJ1-3; 7 nucleotides line up with TRBD1. The CDR3 spans 16 residues. Germline V CDR1 and CDR2: LNHDA, SQIVND (reference sequence). V shed 2 bases, J shed 4 bases, and the junction held 8 bases outside the gene matches. The CDR3 bases are TGTGCCAGTAGTATAAACAACGGACAGGAGGGAAACACCATATATTTT. It translates to CASSINNGQEGNTIYF.

This sequence joins TRBV19 and TRBJ2-1; the match to TRBD2 covers 8 bases. CDR3 length: 15 amino acids. V dropped 7 bases and J dropped 8; count of bases not matched to a gene: 13. From germline, CDR1 is LNHDA and CDR2 SQIVND (reference sequence). CDR3 loop: CASKAVRGGLDEQFF. The DNA of the CDR3 is TGTGCCAGTAAGGCGGTACGGGGGGGCCTCGATGAGCAGTTCTTC.

The table lists this clone with a few counts. This chain joins TRBV6-6 and TRBJ2-7; 15 nucleotides line up with TRBD2. The germline CDR1 and CDR2 sequences are MNHNY and SVGAGI (reference sequence). The CDR3 totals 16 residues. V was clipped by 7 bases and J by 4 bases; unmatched bases: 8. The CDR3 loop reads CASMGLAGGQTYEQYF. The CDR3 coding sequence is TGTGCCAGCATGGGACTAGCGGGGGGACAGACGTACGAGCAGTACTTC.

This chain joins TRBV9 and TRBJ2-1; 9 bases line up with TRBD2. This CDR3 has 14 residues. The germline V gene encodes CDR1 SGDLS and CDR2 YYNGEE. V shed 3 bases and J 5 bases; nucleotides not matched to a gene: 3. Here the CDR3 reads CASSDPSGNNEQFF. The CDR3 nucleotides read TGTGCCAGCAGCGACCCTAGCGGGAACAATGAGCAGTTCTTC.

The CDR3 DNA follows: TGTGCCACCAGAGGACAGGGGGTTGAAAAACTGTTTTTT. Translating it yields CATRGQGVEKLFF. This chain connects TRBV6-5 to TRBJ1-4, with 10 bases lining up with TRBD1. The V and J ends lost 10 bases and 7 bases, in that order; junction bases with no gene match: 6. The germline V gene encodes CDR1 MNHEY and CDR2 SVGAGI. CDR3 length: 13 residues.

V gene TRBV30 combines with J gene TRBJ1-5; D might be TRBD1 (6 bases). The CDR3 consists of 15 residues. The germline V gene has CDR1 GTSNPN and CDR2 SVGIG (reference sequence). Trimming stripped 0 bases from V and 1 base from J, with 10 bases between. The CDR3 DNA is TGTGCCTGGAGTGTATACAGGGAGAGCAATCAGCCCCAGCATTTT. It translates to CAWSVYRESNQPQHF.

This sequence joins TRBV5-1 and TRBJ1-3, with D unresolved. This CDR3 is built from 15 residues. The germline CDR1 and CDR2 sequences are SGHRS and YFSETQ. V was trimmed by 0 bases and J by 0 bases, leaving 7 bases between them. CDR3 bases: TGCGCCAGCAGCTTGGGATCGAGCTCTGGAAACACCATATATTTT. Protein product: CASSLGSSSGNTIYF.

CDR3 sequence reads: CASSFSTGSSDTIYF. The CDR3 DNA reads TGTGCCAGCAGCTTTTCGACAGGGTCATCGGACACCATATATTTT. The V call is TRBV7-2, the J call TRBJ1-3; 7 bases line up with TRBD1. This CDR3 is 15 amino acids long. V lost 3 bases, J lost 8 bases, and 10 bases stayed unmatched. CDR1 and CDR2 from the germline V gene are SGHTA and FQGNSA.

J is TRBJ2-3 and V is TRBV28; 8 bases are a match to TRBD2. CDR3 length: 14 residues. In germline, CDR1 is MDHEN, CDR2 SYDVKM. The V segment lost 3 bases and the J segment 4 bases; nucleotides outside the gene matches: 3. The CDR3: CASSLTGLADTQYF. CDR3 DNA sequence: TGTGCCAGCAGTTTGACGGGACTAGCAGATACGCAGTATTTT.

J is TRBJ2-1 and V is TRBV6-5, with 12 bases aligning to TRBD2. Germline values: CDR1 MNHEY, CDR2 SVGAGI. This CDR3 contains 15 residues. V trimming: 6 bases; J trimming: 5 bases; junction bases outside the gene matches: 5. CDR3 residues: CASRTRTSGDNEQFF. The DNA for the CDR3 is TGTGCCAGCAGAACAAGGACTAGCGGGGACAATGAGCAGTTCTTC.

This clone was counted between two and nine times. The chain carries TRBV20-1 and TRBJ1-1; D is unclear. The CDR3 spans 10 residues. V lost 6 bases and J lost 13, with 15 bases in between. Germline CDR1 DFQATT, CDR2 SNEGSKA (reference sequence). Written as DNA, the CDR3 is TGCAGTGCCCCGAGGGTTGGGGTTTTCTTT. It is translated as CSAPRVGVFF.

The gene calls are TRBV6-1 and TRBJ2-7, with D possibly being TRBD2 (5 bases). The CDR3 is 13 residues long. Germline V gives CDR1 MNHNS, CDR2 SASEGT. V lost 8 bases and J 1 base, leaving 12 bases between the germline ends. DNA of the CDR3: TGTGCCAGCGGGAGACACTTTTCCTACGAGCAGTACTTC. Translating it yields CASGRHFSYEQYF.

The chain recombines TRBV2 with TRBJ2-7; possibly TRBD2 for D (6 bases). Germline CDR1 SNHLY, CDR2 FYNNEI. CDR3 length: 12 residues. Trimming stripped 8 bases from V and 2 bases from J, with 10 bases between. CDR3 DNA: TGTGCCAGCTGGGGCGGGGCCTACGAGCAGTACTTC. Protein sequence: CASWGGAYEQYF.

This chain links TRBV7-9 with TRBJ2-3, with 8 positions matching TRBD2. This CDR3 is built from 15 residues. Germline CDR1 reads SEHNR; CDR2 reads FQNEAQ (reference sequence). Trimming took 3 bases from V and 6 from J; bases not matched to a gene: 8. The CDR3 sequence is CASSFWRGATDTQYF. The CDR3 coding sequence is TGTGCCAGCAGCTTTTGGCGGGGGGCGACGGATACGCAGTATTTT.

This sequence joins TRBV4-3 and TRBJ2-3, with D unclear. Per the germline V gene, CDR1 is LGHNA and CDR2 is YSLEER. CDR3 length: 13 residues. Trimming cost V 1 base and J 2 bases, with 4 bases left between them. The CDR3 DNA is TGCGCCAGCAGCCAAGCCATCACAGATACGCAGTATTTT. Translated: CASSQAITDTQYF.

Note on this clone: Other DNA sequences in the same sample also yield this CDR3. This chain links TRBV6-5 with TRBJ2-7; D ambiguous. Germline CDR1 MNHEY, CDR2 SVGAGI. CDR3 size: 13 residues. Trimming removed 0 bases at V and 4 bases at J, with 7 bases between. The CDR3 loop reads CASSYSRLYEQYF. CDR3 nucleotides: TGTGCCAGCAGTTACTCCCGTTTATACGAGCAGTACTTC.

The chain recombines TRBV9 with TRBJ2-1, with TRBD2 matching over 8 bases. V was clipped by 2 bases and J by 6 bases; unmatched bases: 7. The V gene's germline CDR1 is SGDLS and CDR2 YYNGEE. CDR3 length equals 15 residues. Here the CDR3 DNA reads TGTGCCAGCAGCGTTTTAGCGGGGTCGGTCAATGAGCAGTTCTTC. Translated: CASSVLAGSVNEQFF.

The chain employs TRBV6-5 and TRBJ2-2; D perhaps matches TRBD2 (6 bases). Germline CDR1 is MNHEY and CDR2 is SVGAGI. Deletions cut 0 bases from V and 5 bases from J, with 13 bases between. CDR3 size: 16 residues. CDR3 bases: TGTGCCAGCAGTTACTCGAGGGACTCGGGGACCGGGGAGCTGTTTTTT. This gives the protein CASSYSRDSGTGELFF.